One sample yielded the 10 T cell receptor beta chains listed below, sequenced in a study of blood T cell repertoires in COVID-19. Profiling relied on immunoSEQ multiplex PCR, and the TCRdb table lists in-frame clones only, not all of them. This table has fewer than 250,000 clones, approximately 85% appearing once. Sequences were obtained from PBMCs or T cells enriched from blood (not recorded which). These receptors came from a woman in her forties or fifties who had recovered from COVID-19.

The chain recombines TRBV28 with TRBJ2-5, with no clear D. This CDR3 has 13 residues. V was shortened by 6 bases and J by 10 bases, with 18 bases between the two germline ends. CDR1 MDHEN and CDR2 SYDVKM come from the germline V gene. The CDR3 reads CASRPPSSASQYF. For the CDR3, the DNA is TGTGCCAGCAGACCTCCGTCCTCAGCGAGCCAGTACTTC.

The chain carries TRBV30 and TRBJ1-2; 10 bases agree with TRBD1. The germline CDR1 and CDR2 sequences are GTSNPN and SVGIG (reference sequence). Losses at the gene ends were 3 bases for V and 5 bases for J; bases not matched to a gene: 9. This CDR3 comprises 15 residues. The CDR3 DNA is TGTGCCTGGAGATCATCCGGGACAGGGGTTTATGGCTACACCTTC. Amino acid sequence: CAWRSSGTGVYGYTF.

CDR3 DNA: TGTGCCAGCAGTATTCTTGTTGGGAGGCTCGGGGGCTACACCTTC. Translating it yields CASSILVGRLGGYTF. The chain combines TRBV28 with TRBJ1-2, with unresolved D. There are 15 residues in the CDR3. Germline V lookup: CDR1 MDHEN, CDR2 SYDVKM. V lost 5 bases and J 8 bases, leaving 21 bases between the germline ends.

This clone was seen more than once but under ten times. The chain employs TRBV4-3 and TRBJ2-7, with 10 bases lining up with TRBD2. With 0 bases clipped from V and 6 bases from J, the junction kept 5 bases outside the gene matches. CDR3 length equals 15 residues. Germline V gene lookup returns CDR1 LGHNA and CDR2 YSLEER. This chain's CDR3 is CASSQDLAGALEQYF. The CDR3 region has the DNA TGCGCCAGCAGCCAAGATCTAGCGGGAGCGCTCGAGCAGTACTTC.

CDR3 protein: CASSPNSPLAANTGELFF. DNA of the CDR3: TGTGCCAGCTCACCAAACTCTCCACTAGCGGCGAACACCGGGGAGCTGTTTTTT. The rearrangement uses TRBV18 and TRBJ2-2, with 8 bases aligning to TRBD2. The germline V gene encodes CDR1 KGHSH and CDR2 LQKENI. V was pared by 2 bases and J by 0 bases, with 8 bases of the junction left unmatched. This CDR3 is 18 amino acids long. The whole variable domain, filled in from reference TRBV18 and TRBJ2-2, reads NAGVMQNPRHLVRRRGQEARLRCSPMKGHSHVYWYRQLPEEGLKFMVYLQKENIIDESGMPKERFSAEFPKEGPSILRIQQVVRGDSAAYFCASSPNSPLAANTGELFFGEGSRLTVL.

This rearrangement joins TRBV7-2 to TRBJ1-6; D might be TRBD1 (5 bases). V was cut by 4 bases and J by 7 bases, with 14 bases left in between. This CDR3 is 15 amino acids long. The V gene's germline CDR1 is SGHTA and CDR2 FQGNSA. CDR3 nucleotide sequence: TGTGCCAGCAGCTCCAGGACACGGCTAAATTCACCCCTCCACTTT. It translates to CASSSRTRLNSPLHF.

The V gene is TRBV19, the J gene TRBJ1-1; 10 bases are shared with TRBD1. The CDR3 runs to 20 residues. V lost 0 bases, J lost 0 bases, and 13 bases stayed unmatched. CDR1 LNHDA and CDR2 SQIVND come from the germline V gene (reference sequence). This CDR3 is CASSIDLGQGESFMNTEAFF. CDR3 in DNA: TGTGCCAGTAGTATAGATCTCGGACAGGGGGAGTCTTTCATGAACACTGAAGCTTTCTTT.

The V call is TRBV15, the J call TRBJ1-4; the match to TRBD1 covers 7 bases. Germline-derived CDR1 and CDR2 are LNHNV and YYDKDF (reference sequence). V lost 3 bases, J lost 2 bases, and 0 bases stayed unmatched. This CDR3 is built from 14 residues. For the CDR3, the DNA is TGTGCCACCAGCAGGGACAGGACTAATGAAAAACTGTTTTTT. Protein: CATSRDRTNEKLFF.

As regards this clone: Other DNA sequences within the sample encode an identical CDR3. The chain has TRBV9 and TRBJ2-7; D gene uncertain. Trimming took off 0 bases at V and 0 bases at J, with 7 bases between the two ends. Germline V gene data show CDR1 as SGDLS and CDR2 as YYNGEE. CDR3 size: 14 residues. The CDR3 coding sequence is TGTGCCAGCAGCGTAGATCACAGCTCCTACGAGCAGTACTTC. This gives the protein CASSVDHSSYEQYF.

The chain couples TRBV27 to TRBJ2-7; D perhaps matches TRBD1 (5 bases). The CDR3 loop spans 13 amino acids. The germline gives CDR1 MNHEY, CDR2 SMNVEV (reference sequence). V lost 8 bases and J 2 bases, leaving 13 bases between the germline ends. The CDR3 protein is CASAPDSPYEQYF. CDR3 sequence (DNA): TGTGCCAGCGCCCCCGACAGTCCCTACGAGCAGTACTTC.